The 8 T cell receptor beta chains below come from one sample, sequenced in a study of T cell responses to AZD1222 COVID-19 vaccine. The assay was immunoSEQ multiplex PCR, and TCRdb's table has in-frame clones only and misses some. The profile shows around 150,000 clones, around four fifths of them singletons. This material consisted of peripheral blood, taken on day 0 of AZD1222 vaccination. The receptor set was obtained from an adult in good health.

This clone was found once. This rearrangement joins TRBV28 to TRBJ1-6; D is uncertain. Germline-derived CDR1 and CDR2 are MDHEN and SYDVKM. The ends were cut back, 10 bases at V and 8 bases at J, with 12 bases in the middle. CDR3 length equals 12 residues. CDR3 protein: CATLAWDSPLHF. In DNA form, the CDR3 reads TGTGCCACCTTAGCCTGGGATTCACCCCTCCACTTT.

J is TRBJ2-7 and V is TRBV11-2; D is possibly TRBD2 (7 bases). Germline CDR1 and CDR2: SGHAT and FQNNGV. This CDR3 has 14 residues. Trimming stripped 5 bases from V and 4 bases from J, with 15 bases between. The chain's CDR3 is CASSAGGPLYEQYF. The CDR3 DNA follows: TGTGCCAGCAGCGCCGGGGGGCCCCTTTACGAGCAGTACTTC.

V is TRBV24-1 and J is TRBJ2-1; D is undetermined. Germline V lookup: CDR1 KGHDR, CDR2 SFDVKD. The germline V and J ends were trimmed by 7 bases and 7 bases, with 13 bases remaining between them. The CDR3 contains 13 residues. CDR3 residues: CATSGPLGNEQFF. In DNA, the CDR3 is TGTGCCACCAGCGGACCGCTGGGGAATGAGCAGTTCTTC.

The chain links TRBV11-2 to TRBJ1-2, with TRBD1 matching over 8 bases. After removal of 1 base from V and 5 bases from J, the junction contained 9 bases not matched to a gene. The CDR3 spans 16 residues. The germline gives CDR1 SGHAT, CDR2 FQNNGV. The CDR3 nucleotides read TGTGCCAGCAGCTTAGTTCGGCAGGGGGCTAGATATGGCTACACCTTC. As protein: CASSLVRQGARYGYTF.

The chain is built from TRBV11-2 and TRBJ2-1; 14 bases are shared with TRBD2. The CDR3 contains 17 residues. Germline V gene data show CDR1 as SGHAT and CDR2 as FQNNGV. After removal of 0 bases from V and 6 bases from J, the junction contained 4 bases not matched to a gene. CDR3 protein: CASSLEGLAGAINEQFF. The CDR3 DNA is TGTGCCAGCAGCTTAGAGGGACTAGCGGGGGCCATCAATGAGCAGTTCTTC.

This clone was counted a single time. Distinct nucleotide sequences in the sample also encode this CDR3. V and J are TRBV12-3 or TRBV12-4 and TRBJ1-5; no reliable D call. Trimming left V 1 base short and J 5 bases short, with 3 bases between. The CDR3 loop spans 12 amino acids. CDR3 in amino acids: CASSLGDQPQHF. The CDR3, as DNA: TGTGCCAGCAGTTTAGGAGATCAGCCCCAGCATTTT.

V usage is TRBV6-1 and J usage is TRBJ1-2, with 10 bases lining up with TRBD1. CDR1 is MNHNS, CDR2 SASEGT, per germline. J was trimmed by 4 bases and V by 4 bases; bases with no gene match: 21. The CDR3 contains 20 residues. The CDR3 region is CASSARDRGGGIGASYGYTF. The CDR3 nucleotides read TGTGCCAGCAGTGCCCGGGACAGGGGAGGTGGTATTGGGGCATCCTATGGCTACACCTTC.

The chain couples TRBV6-5 to TRBJ2-7; weak D call: TRBD1 (6 bases). Germline-derived CDR1 and CDR2 are MNHEY and SVGAGI. This CDR3 comprises 15 residues. The V and J ends lost 5 bases and 2 bases respectively, with 16 bases between them. The CDR3 protein is CASSTQGEGPYEQYF. The DNA of the CDR3 is TGTGCCAGCAGTACACAGGGAGAGGGACCCTACGAGCAGTACTTC.